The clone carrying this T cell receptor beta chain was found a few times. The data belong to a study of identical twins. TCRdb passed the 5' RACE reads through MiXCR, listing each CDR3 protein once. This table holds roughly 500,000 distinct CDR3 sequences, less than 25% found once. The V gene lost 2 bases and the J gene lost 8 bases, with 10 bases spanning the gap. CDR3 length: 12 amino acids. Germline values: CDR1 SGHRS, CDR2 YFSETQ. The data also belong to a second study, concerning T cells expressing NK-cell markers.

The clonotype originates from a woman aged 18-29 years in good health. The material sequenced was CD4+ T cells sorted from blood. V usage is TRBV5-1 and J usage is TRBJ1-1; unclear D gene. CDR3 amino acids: CASSFVAEEAFF. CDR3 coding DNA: TGCGCCAGCAGCTTCGTGGCCGAGGAAGCTTTCTTT.